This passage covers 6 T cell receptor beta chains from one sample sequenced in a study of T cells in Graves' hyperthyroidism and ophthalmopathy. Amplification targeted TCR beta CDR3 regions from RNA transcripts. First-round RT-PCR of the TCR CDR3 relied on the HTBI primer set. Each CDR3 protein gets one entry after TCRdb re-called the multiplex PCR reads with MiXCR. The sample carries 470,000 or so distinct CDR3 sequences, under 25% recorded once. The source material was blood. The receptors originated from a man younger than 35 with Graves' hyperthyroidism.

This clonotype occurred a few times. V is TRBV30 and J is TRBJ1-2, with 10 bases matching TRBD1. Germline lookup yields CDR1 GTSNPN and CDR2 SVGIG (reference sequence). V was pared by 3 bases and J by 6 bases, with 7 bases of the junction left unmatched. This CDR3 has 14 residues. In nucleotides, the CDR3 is TGTGCCTGGAGGAGACAGGGGGCGCTTGATGGCTACACCTTC. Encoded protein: CAWRRQGALDGYTF.

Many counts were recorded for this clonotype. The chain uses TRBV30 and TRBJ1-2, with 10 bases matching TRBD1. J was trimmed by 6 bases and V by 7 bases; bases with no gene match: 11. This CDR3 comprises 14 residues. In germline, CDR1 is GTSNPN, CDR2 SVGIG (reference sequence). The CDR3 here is CAFRSGTGANGYTF. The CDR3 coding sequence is TGTGCCTTTCGGTCCGGGACAGGGGCTAATGGCTACACCTTC.

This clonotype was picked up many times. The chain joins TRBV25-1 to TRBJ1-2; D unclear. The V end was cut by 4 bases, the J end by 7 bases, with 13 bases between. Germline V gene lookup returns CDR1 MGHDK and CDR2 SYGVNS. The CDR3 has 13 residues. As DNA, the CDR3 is TGTGCCAGCAGTGTTGAGTCCCTGGGTGGCTACACCTTC. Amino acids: CASSVESLGGYTF.

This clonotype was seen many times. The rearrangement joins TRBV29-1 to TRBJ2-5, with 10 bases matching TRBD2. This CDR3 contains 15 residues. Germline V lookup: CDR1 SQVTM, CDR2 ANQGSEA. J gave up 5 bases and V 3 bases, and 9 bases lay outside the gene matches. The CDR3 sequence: CSVDSSGGADETQYF. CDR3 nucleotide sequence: TGCAGCGTTGATTCCAGCGGGGGGGCCGATGAGACCCAGTACTTC. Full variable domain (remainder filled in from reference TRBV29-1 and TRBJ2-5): SAVISQKPSRDICQRGTSLTIQCQVDSQVTMMFWYRQQPGQSLTLIATANQGSEATYESGFVIDKFPISRPNLTFSTLTVSNMSPEDSSIYLCSVDSSGGADETQYFGPGTRLLVL.

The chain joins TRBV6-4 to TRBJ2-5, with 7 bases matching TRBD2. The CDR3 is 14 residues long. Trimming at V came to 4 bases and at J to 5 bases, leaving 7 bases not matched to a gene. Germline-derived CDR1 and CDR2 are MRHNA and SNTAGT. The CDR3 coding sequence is TGTGCCAGCAGTGTAGGCGGGAGTAGTGAGACCCAGTACTTC. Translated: CASSVGGSSETQYF.

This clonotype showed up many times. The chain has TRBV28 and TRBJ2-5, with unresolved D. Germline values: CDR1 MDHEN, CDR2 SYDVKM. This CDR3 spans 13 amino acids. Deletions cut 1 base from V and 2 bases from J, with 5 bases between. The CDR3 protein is CASSLYSQETQYF. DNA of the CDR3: TGTGCCAGCAGTTTATACAGTCAAGAGACCCAGTACTTC.